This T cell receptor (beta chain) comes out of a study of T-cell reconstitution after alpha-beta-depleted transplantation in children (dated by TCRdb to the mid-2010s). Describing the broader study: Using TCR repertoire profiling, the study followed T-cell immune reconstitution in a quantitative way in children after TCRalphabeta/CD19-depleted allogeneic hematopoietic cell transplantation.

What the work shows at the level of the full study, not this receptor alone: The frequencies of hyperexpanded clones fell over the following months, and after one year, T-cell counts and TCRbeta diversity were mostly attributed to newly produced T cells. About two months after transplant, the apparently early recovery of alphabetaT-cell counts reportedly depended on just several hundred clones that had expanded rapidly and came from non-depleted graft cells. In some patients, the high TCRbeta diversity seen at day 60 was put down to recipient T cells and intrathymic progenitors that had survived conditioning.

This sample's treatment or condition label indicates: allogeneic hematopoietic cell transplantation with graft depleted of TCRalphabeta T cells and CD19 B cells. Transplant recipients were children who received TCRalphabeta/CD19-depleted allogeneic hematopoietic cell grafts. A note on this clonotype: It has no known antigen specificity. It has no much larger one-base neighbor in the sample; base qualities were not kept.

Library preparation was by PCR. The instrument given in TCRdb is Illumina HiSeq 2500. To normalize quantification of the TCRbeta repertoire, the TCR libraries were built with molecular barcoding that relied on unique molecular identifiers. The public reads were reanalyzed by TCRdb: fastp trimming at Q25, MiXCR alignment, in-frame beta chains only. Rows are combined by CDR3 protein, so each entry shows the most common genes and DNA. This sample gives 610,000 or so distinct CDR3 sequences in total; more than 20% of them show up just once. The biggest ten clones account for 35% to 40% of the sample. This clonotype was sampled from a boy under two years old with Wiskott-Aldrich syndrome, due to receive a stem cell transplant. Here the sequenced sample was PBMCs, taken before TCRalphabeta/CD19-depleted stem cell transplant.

The nucleotides are TGTGCCAGCTCACCAACCCCAGGGGCCTACGAGCAGTACTTC. Its translation is CASSPTPGAYEQYF. The chain is made from TRBV18 and TRBJ2-7; a tentative D match to TRBD1 spans 6 bases. The CDR3 sequence holds 14 residues, the cysteine and phenylalanine included. Only the CDR3 portion is preserved as DNA: 42 bases, with reading frame beginning at the first base. CDR1 and CDR2 are read off the germline V gene as KGHSH and LQKENI. The V and J ends are trimmed by 2 bases and 2 bases, leaving 10 bases between them.